One sample yielded the 3 T cell receptor beta chains listed below, sequenced in a study of blood T cells in healthy people across ages. Alongside a J-beta primer mix, a sample-barcoded 5' primer served in a second PCR lasting about 7 to 12 cycles. TCRdb itself ran the 5' RACE reads through MiXCR, one entry per CDR3 protein. The sample carries about 1,500,000 distinct CDR3 sequences, approximately 28% recorded once. The sequenced sample was blood. These receptors came from a woman under 40 in good health.

A remark on this clonotype: The germline gene is not matched at one end of the junction; a read error may be the cause. The V call is TRBV11-2, the J call TRBJ1-3; no clear D gene. This CDR3 is built from 14 residues. Germline-derived CDR1 and CDR2 are SGHAT and FQNNGV. CDR3 protein: CTSSLQRSGNTIYF. CDR3 sequence (DNA): TGTACCAGCAGTCTACAACGCTCTGGAAACACCATATATTTT.

This clonotype came up a few times. The rearrangement links TRBV12-5 to TRBJ2-1; no definite D call. This CDR3 comprises 12 residues. Trimming shortened V by 1 base and J by 7 bases, and 5 bases separated the two germline ends. The germline V gene has CDR1 LGHNT and CDR2 FRNRAP. The CDR3 DNA is TGTGCTAGTGGTTTGGGGCAAAATGAGCAGTTCTTC. Translating gives CASGLGQNEQFF.

This clonotype was detected a few times. The chain links TRBV12-3 or TRBV12-4 to TRBJ2-5; 15 bases map to TRBD2. The length of the CDR3 is 21 residues. Unmatched junction bases numbered 18, after V lost 2 bases and J lost 5 bases. The CDR3 DNA is TGTGCCAGCAGTTTATTCTGGGTTATGGGGACTAGCGGGAGGTCCGATGAGACCCAGTACTTC. Amino acid sequence: CASSLFWVMGTSGRSDETQYF.